Below, 12 T cell receptor beta chains from the same sample are listed, as sequenced in a study of CXCR3-negative and CXCR3-positive naive CD8 T cells. Researchers prepared the TRB cDNA libraries using 5' RACE with UMI labels. TCRdb reanalyzed the 5' RACE reads and collapses them to one entry per CDR3 protein, without DNA. This table lists tens of thousands of distinct CDR3 sequences. The sequenced sample was naive CXCR3- CD8+ T cells from blood. As for subset: CD45RO-CCR7+CD27+CD95- naive CD8+ T cells lacking CXCR3 (TNR3-). The receptors derive from a human donor in good health. Some clones in this sample may be carry-over from other donors' samples.

The chain has TRBV29-1 and TRBJ1-2. Germline V CDR1 and CDR2: SQVTM, ANQGSEA. The CDR3 totals 13 residues. CDR3 region: CSVDLGPAYGYTF.

The gene calls are TRBV28 and TRBJ1-1. CDR3 length: 13 amino acids. Per the germline V gene, CDR1 is MDHEN and CDR2 is SYDVKM. The chain's CDR3 is CASSLGRGSEAFF.

V is TRBV29-1 and J is TRBJ2-5. Germline V lookup: CDR1 SQVTM, CDR2 ANQGSEA. The CDR3 spans 14 residues. Here the CDR3 reads CSVEGGPWRETQYF.

The chain couples TRBV20-1 to TRBJ1-1. The CDR3 is 12 residues long. Germline V gene lookup returns CDR1 DFQATT and CDR2 SNEGSKA (reference sequence). Here the CDR3 reads CSARGLNTEAFF.

This chain joins TRBV15 and TRBJ2-7; checking the TCRdb D call of TRBD1 is not possible without DNA. Germline values: CDR1 LNHNV, CDR2 YYDKDF (reference sequence). This CDR3 has 15 residues. The CDR3 sequence: CATSRDQAGSYEQYF.

The chain joins TRBV20-1 to TRBJ1-2; TCRdb returns TRBD1, unconfirmable since there is no DNA. This CDR3 spans 15 amino acids. Germline V lookup: CDR1 DFQATT, CDR2 SNEGSKA (reference sequence). This CDR3 is CSARAKLAPNYGYTF.

CDR3 protein: CASSSRQGNNEQFF. This chain joins TRBV5-1 and TRBJ2-1; no DNA is available, so the TRBD1 call from TCRdb remains unchecked. The germline V gene encodes CDR1 SGHRS and CDR2 YFSETQ. CDR3 length: 14 residues. Filled out from reference TRBV5-1 and TRBJ2-1, the complete variable domain reads KAGVTQTPRYLIKTRGQQVTLSCSPISGHRSVSWYQQTPGQGLQFLFEYFSETQRNKGNFPGRFSGRQFSNSRSEMNVSTLELGDSALYLCASSSRQGNNEQFFGPGTRLTVL.

The rearrangement uses TRBV5-4 and TRBJ2-1; the TRBD2 assignment by TCRdb is unverifiable without DNA. The CDR3 covers 13 residues. Germline CDR1 SGHNT, CDR2 YYREEE (reference sequence). The CDR3 reads CATASSGNNEQFF.

The rearrangement joins TRBV5-1 to TRBJ1-1; checking the TCRdb D call of TRBD1 is not possible without DNA. Germline loops: CDR1 SGHRS, CDR2 YFSETQ. CDR3 length equals 15 residues. This CDR3 is CASSLGWGSNTEAFF.

The chain joins TRBV12-3 or TRBV12-4 to TRBJ1-2. This CDR3 has 12 residues. The CDR3 is CASSLGKYGYTF.

The CDR3 reads CASSLNGGVQPQHF. The chain carries TRBV7-8 and TRBJ1-5; the D call of TRBD1 rests on TCRdb alone, since no DNA is present to check it. CDR1 SGHVS and CDR2 FQNEAQ come from the germline V gene. The CDR3 is 14 residues long.

This chain connects TRBV3-1 to TRBJ2-1; TCRdb picks TRBD2, but there is no DNA to check that call. There are 14 residues in the CDR3. Per germline, CDR1 LGHDT and CDR2 YNNKEL (reference sequence). The CDR3: CASSGTSGGNEQFF.